Shown below are 14 T cell receptor beta chains from a single sample sequenced in a study of CD8 T cells in Susac syndrome (dated by TCRdb to between 2018 and 2021). The library was prepared using the immunoSEQ multiplex PCR assay. RNA was extracted using the RNeasy kit, and about 0.5 to 1 ug of the RNA was reverse transcribed with random hexamers. Using fastp trimming at Q25 and MiXCR clonotype assembly, TCRdb reanalyzed the public sequencing data and kept in-frame beta chains. Rows with one shared CDR3 protein collapse into an entry with the most common genes and DNA. Present in this sample are about 52,000 distinct CDR3 sequences, just over 90% of which were seen just once. The ten largest clones capture roughly 0.5% of the sample. The sequenced sample consisted of CD8+ T cells from PBMCs. The receptors shown here come from a human donor with multiple sclerosis.

The chain uses TRBV27 and TRBJ2-1; D might be TRBD2 (5 bases). Germline V lookup: CDR1 MNHEY, CDR2 SMNVEV (reference sequence). V was pared by 3 bases and J by 6 bases, with 12 bases between. The CDR3 length is 14 residues. CDR3 loop: CASSLKHAGNEQFF. The DNA for the CDR3 is TGTGCCAGCAGTTTGAAGCACGCGGGCAATGAGCAGTTCTTC.

This chain joins TRBV5-1 and TRBJ2-1; possibly TRBD2 for D (6 bases). Trimming left V 4 bases short and J 7 bases short, with 24 bases between. The CDR3 is 17 residues long. Germline loops: CDR1 SGHRS, CDR2 YFSETQ. This CDR3 is CASSPLQFRGLGNEQFF. The CDR3 DNA follows: TGCGCCAGCAGCCCCCTACAATTTCGGGGACTTGGAAATGAGCAGTTCTTC.

V and J are TRBV28 and TRBJ2-6; TRBD1 matches 9 bases. Germline V gives CDR1 MDHEN, CDR2 SYDVKM. This CDR3 has 21 residues. V lost 2 bases to trimming and J lost 4 bases; unmatched junction nucleotides: 18. This CDR3 is CASSLKILQGARSGGANVLTF. In nucleotides, the CDR3 is TGTGCCAGCAGTTTAAAGATCCTACAGGGGGCGCGTAGCGGCGGGGCCAACGTCCTGACTTTC.

The CDR3 region is CASSVPDGGEGGYTF. CDR3 in DNA: TGTGCCAGCAGCGTACCGGACGGTGGGGAGGGTGGCTACACCTTC. J is TRBJ1-2 and V is TRBV5-6; D not resolved. With 4 bases removed from V and 7 bases from J, the gap between germline ends came to 20 bases. Looked up from germline, CDR1 is SGHDT and CDR2 is YYEEEE. The CDR3 sequence is 15 residues long.

This chain joins TRBV5-1 and TRBJ1-2, with unresolved D. CDR3 length: 13 amino acids. Trimming stripped 0 bases from V and 2 bases from J, with 5 bases between. The germline gives CDR1 SGHRS, CDR2 YFSETQ. CDR3 sequence: CASSLDGNYGYTF. The CDR3 DNA is TGCGCCAGCAGCTTGGACGGGAACTATGGCTACACCTTC.

The CDR3 DNA sequence: TGTGCCAGCAGCTTAGCAGCCACCTATGGCTACACCTTC. Protein: CASSLAATYGYTF. The rearrangement joins TRBV11-2 to TRBJ1-2; D unclear. The CDR3 runs to 13 residues. Germline CDR1 and CDR2: SGHAT and FQNNGV. The V end was cut by 1 base, the J end by 4 bases, with 7 bases between. The full variable domain, rest sourced from reference TRBV11-2 and TRBJ1-2, is EAGVAQSPRYKIIEKRQSVAFWCNPISGHATLYWYQQILGQGPKLLIQFQNNGVVDDSQLPKDRFSAERLKGVDSTLKIQPAKLEDSAVYLCASSLAATYGYTFGSGTRLTVV.

CDR3 nucleotide sequence: TGTGCCAGCATGGGCGGGGGCACAGCGAACACTGAAGCTTTCTTT. It specifies CASMGGGTANTEAFF. V gene TRBV27 combines with J gene TRBJ1-1; TRBD1 is a possible D gene (6 bases). V was cut by 7 bases and J by 1 base, with 16 bases left in between. In germline, CDR1 is MNHEY, CDR2 SMNVEV (reference sequence). The CDR3 covers 15 residues.

The rearrangement joins TRBV5-6 to TRBJ2-1, with 9 bases matching TRBD2. V was pared by 3 bases and J by 6 bases, with 10 bases of the junction left unmatched. Per germline, CDR1 SGHDT and CDR2 YYEEEE. The CDR3 runs to 16 residues. Here the CDR3 DNA reads TGTGCCAGCAGCTATTGGGAGCTAGCGGGGCGCAATGAGCAGTTCTTC. Amino acid sequence: CASSYWELAGRNEQFF.

V usage is TRBV9 and J usage is TRBJ1-6; 7 positions agree with TRBD1. J was trimmed by 8 bases and V by 4 bases; bases with no gene match: 6. CDR1 and CDR2 (germline): SGDLS, YYNGEE. The CDR3 has 14 amino acids. The CDR3 here is CASSPETGYSPLHF. CDR3 nucleotides: TGTGCCAGCAGCCCCGAGACAGGGTATTCACCCCTCCACTTT. Full variable domain (remainder filled in from reference TRBV9 and TRBJ1-6): DSGVTQTPKHLITATGQRVTLRCSPRSGDLSVYWYQQSLDQGLQFLIQYYNGEERAKGNILERFSAQQFPDLHSELNLSSLELGDSALYFCASSPETGYSPLHFGNGTRLTVT.

The V gene is TRBV19, the J gene TRBJ1-1, with D perhaps matching TRBD1 (6 bases). Trimming left V 4 bases short and J 4 bases short, with 22 bases between. This CDR3 spans 17 amino acids. Germline CDR1 and CDR2: LNHDA and SQIVND (reference sequence). The CDR3 nucleotides read TGTGCCAGTAGTAGCGACACAGGGTTCTATATGGGCACTGAAGCTTTCTTT. It is translated as CASSSDTGFYMGTEAFF.

The chain combines TRBV7-9 with TRBJ2-5; D gene uncertain. This CDR3 is 11 amino acids long. Deletions cut 6 bases from V and 6 bases from J, with 8 bases between. Germline loops: CDR1 SEHNR, CDR2 FQNEAQ (reference sequence). CDR3 sequence: CASRGSQTQYF. For the CDR3, the DNA is TGTGCCAGCAGGGGTAGTCAGACCCAGTACTTC.

The rearrangement links TRBV10-3 to TRBJ2-5, with a weak D call TRBD2 (5 bases). The germline CDR1 and CDR2 sequences are ENHRY and SYGVKD. This CDR3 contains 15 residues. V was shortened by 2 bases and J by 2 bases, with 12 bases between the two germline ends. CDR3 in amino acids: CAISEEGQVQETQYF. CDR3 nucleotides: TGTGCCATCAGTGAGGAGGGCCAGGTACAAGAGACCCAGTACTTC.

The chain recombines TRBV28 with TRBJ2-7; D call uncertain. The CDR3 runs 15 residues. Germline V gene data show CDR1 as MDHEN and CDR2 as SYDVKM. V lost 6 bases to trimming and J lost 0 bases, with 15 bases between them. CDR3 sequence: CASSITPGGSYEQYF. The CDR3 DNA sequence: TGTGCCAGCAGCATAACTCCTGGCGGCTCCTACGAGCAGTACTTC.

The genes are TRBV2 and TRBJ2-7; 8 nucleotides match TRBD2. After removal of 6 bases from V and 5 bases from J, the junction contained 12 bases not matched to a gene. Germline lookup yields CDR1 SNHLY and CDR2 FYNNEI. The CDR3 covers 15 residues. CDR3 loop: CASSPPGLGVNEQYF. CDR3 nucleotide sequence: TGTGCCAGCAGCCCTCCGGGACTAGGAGTAAACGAGCAGTACTTC.